This record concerns one T cell receptor beta chain sequence. These data come from a study of blood T cell repertoires in COVID-19. Study details: From the United States, Italy and Spain came samples of acute and convalescent COVID-19.

Germline V gene sequence: CDR1 GTSNPN, CDR2 SVGIG (reference sequence). This CDR3 contains 15 residues. J was trimmed by 5 bases and V by 4 bases; bases with no gene match: 7. Repertoires were generated with immunoSEQ multiplex PCR, while TCRdb's copy carries only in-frame clones and drops some. The data contain about 180,000 clones, approximately 85% of them singletons. The material sequenced was peripheral blood. The receptor comes from a human donor with active or convalescent COVID-19. The donor label of this sample is uncertain. The J gene is TRBJ1-4, the V gene TRBV30; 10 nucleotides agree with TRBD1. CDR3 sequence reads: CAWNKRTGGNEKLFF. CDR3 nucleotide sequence: TGTGCCTGGAATAAACGGACAGGGGGGAATGAAAAACTGTTTTTT.